The 2 T cell receptor beta chains below were found in one sample sequenced in a study of shared clonotypes between healthy human individuals. This table comes from immunoSEQ multiplex PCR, and its TCRdb copy is limited to in-frame clones, with some not included. Among over a million clones, around 97% were seen once, and the ten largest hold roughly 1.2%. The sequenced sample consisted of naive CD4+ T cells sorted from blood. Subset denoted: CD45RA+ positively selected. The receptors derive from a man between 25 and 39 years old in good health.

The rearrangement links TRBV9 to TRBJ2-1, with D possibly being TRBD2 (6 bases). Trimming stripped 7 bases from V and 6 bases from J, with 17 bases between. The CDR3 extends over 14 amino acids. Looked up from germline, CDR1 is SGDLS and CDR2 is YYNGEE. The CDR3 region is CASSAGTLSNEQFF. CDR3 nucleotide sequence: TGTGCCAGCTCGGCGGGGACTCTCTCCAATGAGCAGTTCTTC.

The J gene is TRBJ1-1, the V gene TRBV7-2; 8 bases agree with TRBD1. V lost 5 bases, J lost 4 bases, and 9 bases stayed unmatched. There are 15 residues in the CDR3. CDR1 SGHTA and CDR2 FQGNSA come from the germline V gene. DNA for the CDR3: TGTGCCAGCAGCCAACAGGGGGTTGCGGTCACTGAAGCTTTCTTT. Translated, it gives CASSQQGVAVTEAFF.